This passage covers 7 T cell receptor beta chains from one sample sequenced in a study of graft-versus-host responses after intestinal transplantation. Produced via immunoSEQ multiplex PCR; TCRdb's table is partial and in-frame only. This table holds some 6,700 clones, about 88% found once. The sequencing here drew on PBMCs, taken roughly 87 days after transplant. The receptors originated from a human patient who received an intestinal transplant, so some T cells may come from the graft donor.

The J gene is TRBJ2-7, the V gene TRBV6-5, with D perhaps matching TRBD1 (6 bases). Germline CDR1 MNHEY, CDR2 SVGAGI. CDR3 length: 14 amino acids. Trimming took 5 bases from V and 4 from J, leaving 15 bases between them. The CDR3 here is CASSKSGQLYEQYF. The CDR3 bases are TGTGCCAGCAGTAAATCAGGACAGCTTTACGAGCAGTACTTC.

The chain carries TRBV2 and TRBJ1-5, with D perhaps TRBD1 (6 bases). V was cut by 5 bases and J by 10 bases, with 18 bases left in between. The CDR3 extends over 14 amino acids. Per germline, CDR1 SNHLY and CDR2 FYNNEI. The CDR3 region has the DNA TGTGCCAGCAGTCCGGACAGAGGGAGTTACCCCCAGCATTTT. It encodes CASSPDRGSYPQHF.

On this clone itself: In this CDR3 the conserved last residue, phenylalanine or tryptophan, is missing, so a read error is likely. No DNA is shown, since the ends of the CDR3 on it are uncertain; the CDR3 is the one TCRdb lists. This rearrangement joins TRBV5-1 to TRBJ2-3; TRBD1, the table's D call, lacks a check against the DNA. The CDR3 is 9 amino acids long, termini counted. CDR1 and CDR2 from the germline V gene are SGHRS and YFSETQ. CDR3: CASSLERQL.

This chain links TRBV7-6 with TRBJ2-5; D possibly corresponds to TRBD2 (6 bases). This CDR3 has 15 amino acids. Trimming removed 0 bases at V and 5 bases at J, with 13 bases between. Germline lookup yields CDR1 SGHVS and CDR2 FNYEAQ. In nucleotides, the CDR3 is TGTGCCAGCAGCTTAGCCACGACTAGTCTGGAGACCCAGTACTTC. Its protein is CASSLATTSLETQYF.

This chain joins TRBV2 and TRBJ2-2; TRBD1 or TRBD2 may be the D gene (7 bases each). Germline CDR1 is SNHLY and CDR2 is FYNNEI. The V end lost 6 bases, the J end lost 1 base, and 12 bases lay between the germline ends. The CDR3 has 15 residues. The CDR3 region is CASRGGTENTGELFF. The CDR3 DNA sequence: TGTGCCAGCAGGGGAGGGACAGAGAACACCGGGGAGCTGTTTTTT.

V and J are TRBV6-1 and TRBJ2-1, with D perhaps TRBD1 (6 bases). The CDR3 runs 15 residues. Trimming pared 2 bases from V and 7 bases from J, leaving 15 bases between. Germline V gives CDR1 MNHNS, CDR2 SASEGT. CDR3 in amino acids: CASSESQGPFNEQFF. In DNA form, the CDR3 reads TGTGCCAGCAGTGAAAGCCAGGGGCCGTTTAATGAGCAGTTCTTC.

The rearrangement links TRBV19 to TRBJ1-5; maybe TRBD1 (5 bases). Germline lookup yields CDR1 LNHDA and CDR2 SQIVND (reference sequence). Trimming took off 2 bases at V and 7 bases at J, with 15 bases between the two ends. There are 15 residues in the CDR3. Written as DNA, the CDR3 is TGTGCCAGTAGTATACTACGCTCAGGGAACCAGCCCCAGCATTTT. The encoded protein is CASSILRSGNQPQHF.